The sequence of this T cell receptor beta chain was determined in a study of cytomegalovirus exposure and HLA in healthy donors. General observations from the study: The study reported that TCR beta sequences accurately predicted HLA-A and HLA-B alleles in most subjects. Researchers reported in a later analysis that a missense DCLRE1C variant was tied to TCR beta V- and J-gene trimming.

At collection, donors were nominally healthy, but unrecorded immune exposures were probable. The primer mix had 60 Vbeta and 13 Jbeta primers. Clones were sequenced by immunoSEQ multiplex PCR, and TCRdb holds only the in-frame ones, with some missing. There are around 70,000 clones in the sample; about two thirds occur only once, and over 10% lies in the top ten. Germline values: CDR1 SQVTM, CDR2 ANQGSEA. The V end was cut by 6 bases, the J end by 0 bases, with 6 bases between. CDR3 length equals 12 residues. This clone was detected a few times. What it binds is unknown. This TCR was sampled from a woman aged 40 to 55 in good health and CMV-seropositive. The V gene is TRBV29-1, the J gene TRBJ1-5, with TRBD1 as a possible D gene (5 bases). Sequencing was done on a sample of PBMCs. CDR3 in DNA: TGCAGCGTCAGGGATAGCAATCAGCCCCAGCATTTT. Encoded protein: CSVRDSNQPQHF.